This T cell receptor beta chain was sequenced for a study of OX40 agonist ivuxolimab in advanced cancers. Autoimmune disease history or systemic immunosuppression meant exclusion. The data were produced by immunoSEQ multiplex PCR, yet TCRdb's version contains in-frame clones alone and is incomplete. The sample includes 45,000 to 50,000 clones, 75% to 90% seen only once; the top ten take roughly 54%. This sequence was found in an adult with an advanced solid tumor such as melanoma, head and neck, liver or kidney cancer. The input for sequencing was CD4+ or CD8+ T cells sorted from blood, taken in a trial of the OX40 agonist ivuxolimab.

The CDR3 nucleotides are TGTGCCAGCAGCTTAGAGGCGGGGGAGCAGTACTTC. This gives the protein CASSLEAGEQYF. The chain carries TRBV5-8 and TRBJ2-7, with D tentatively TRBD2 (6 bases). V gave up 2 bases and J gave up 7 bases, with 10 bases separating them. The length of the CDR3 is 12 residues. Looked up from germline, CDR1 is SGHTS and CDR2 is YDEGEE.